This T cell receptor beta chain came from a study of blood T cell repertoires in COVID-19. Study summary: Samples representing acute and convalescent COVID-19 were sourced from the United States, Italy and Spain. Nucleic acid was either cDNA or gDNA, and it came from T cells, B-cell-depleted T cells, or PBMCs.

Original analysis: Amplification of reference gene primers was used by the study to estimate nucleated cell counts. Assay used: immunoSEQ multiplex PCR; TCRdb lists only in-frame clones, some missing. Clone size and V and J calls were adopted from that table, with D and trimming inferred from the DNA. In the table there are 200,000 to 300,000 clones, approximately 86% of which are singletons. The sequenced sample consisted of peripheral blood. The receptor was derived from a woman between 25 and 40 years old who had recovered from COVID-19.

CDR3 region: CASSQPHSGAGADTQYF. The CDR3 nucleotides read TGCGCCAGCAGCCAACCCCATTCAGGCGCCGGGGCAGATACGCAGTATTTT. The J gene is TRBJ2-3, the V gene TRBV4-1; tentatively, D is TRBD2 (5 bases). The CDR3 loop spans 17 amino acids. Trimming stripped 2 bases from V and 4 bases from J, with 19 bases between. Germline V gene data show CDR1 as MGHRA and CDR2 as YSYEKL.